The entry below describes one TCR beta chain. The antigen it recognizes is unknown. No quality values exist for individual bases; no much larger clone is one base distant. The time point label here, explained by the study, means: cycle 1 day 1 (C1D1), immediately before nivolumab initiation. Relapse after autologous stem cell transplantation had occurred in all trial patients, and cohorts A, B and C were distinguished by prior brentuximab vedotin exposure. The trial cohort included fewer than 65 patients with relapsed/refractory classical Hodgkin lymphoma, and each patient had a best overall response of complete response, partial response or progressive disease. Trial patients were treated with single-agent nivolumab in the multi-cohort phase II CheckMate 205 trial. An independent review committee assessed best overall response by applying the 2007 International Working Group response criteria. Trial PBMCs were collected just before the start of nivolumab (C1D1) and during therapy at cycle 2 day 1 and cycle 4 day 1. Peripheral blood was collected in 8 mL Vacutainer Cell Preparation Tubes, from which PBMCs were isolated by centrifugation and then cryopreserved.

These data come from a study of PD-1 blockade in classical Hodgkin lymphoma (dated by TCRdb to the early 2020s). With respect to the entire study: Nivolumab dosing was 3 mg/kg intravenously every 2 weeks, continuing until either disease progression or unacceptable toxicity. The study used CyTOF and TCR beta sequencing to define a peripheral blood immune signature of response to PD-1 blockade in classical Hodgkin lymphoma. On the study overall, not on this receptor specifically: Diversity was lower in patients who began nivolumab less than 1 year after ASCT, so these patients were left out of later analyses to avoid confounding by immune reconstitution. By C4D1, a significant rise was seen in CD4+ TCR diversity but not in CD8+ TCR diversity (p=0.0027 vs p=0.16), and the rise was most apparent among complete responders (p=0.02). The study was restricted to a single clinical trial cohort, and the causes of repertoire differences, possibly disease activity or prior therapy, were left undefined. Newly diagnosed patients were reported to have lower baseline TCR diversity than healthy donors, and relapsed/refractory patients were reported to have lower baseline TCR diversity still. Baseline diversity similar to that of newly diagnosed patients was observed in trial patients achieving complete response, whereas significantly lower diversity was observed in partial responders and progressors.

Genomic DNA was extracted with the Qiagen DNeasy kit from unsorted PBMCs and from negatively selected CD4+ and CD8+ fractions. TCR beta CDR3 regions were amplified by immunoSEQ multiplex PCR using primers annealing to V and J segments. A synthetic immune receptor repertoire was used to minimize amplification bias, and any remaining bias was removed computationally after sequencing. As for the authors' bioinformatics: Custom Python scripts were used to quantify repertoire diversity as the Shannon entropy index. Unsorted, CD4+ and CD8+ repertoires were examined separately, except in combined analyses, for which CD4+ and CD8+ sequences were merged in silico. Clonal expansion was defined as a frequency increase of at least 2-fold after treatment compared with C1D1, and clones undetected at baseline were assigned a pseudocount of 0.5. Singleton clones were defined as clones with 0 or 1 copy at C1D1, and non-singleton clones were defined as clones with 2 or more copies. Clones expanded in unsorted samples were labelled as CD4+, CD8+ or unknown by matching protein sequences in sorted samples from the same patient. Wilcoxon tests were applied to paired samples to test diversity changes from C1D1 to C4D1. TCRdb re-hosts the immuneACCESS table, in-frame sequences only. Its copies lack some clones; in the studies checked, an unresolved V gene accounts for under half of them, and the cause for the rest is not known. V, J and clone size were drawn from that table, and D and trimming were deduced from the DNA. Within this sample are about 40,000 clones, with 80% to 90% of them counted one time only. About 9% of the sample goes to the ten largest clones.

CDR1 is given as ENHRY and CDR2 as SYGVKD, both from the germline V gene. Counted from cysteine to phenylalanine, this CDR3 has 15 amino acids. The kept DNA is CDR3 alone, 45 bases in frame from the first base. Germline trimming: 3 bases from V, 3 bases from J; junction bases outside gene matches: 6. This receptor was taken from a human donor with classical Hodgkin lymphoma. The chain is assembled from TRBV10-3 and TRBJ2-3, with 7 central nucleotides matching TRBD2. Sample: peripheral blood mononuclear cells (PBMCs), taken at baseline. The CDR3 region reads CAISESRGRTDTQYF. In nucleotides, the sequence is TGTGCCATCAGTGAATCTCGCGGGAGAACAGATACGCAGTATTTT.